The sequence of this T cell receptor (beta chain) was determined in a study of CD8 T cells in ankylosing spondylitis. Study findings and constraints: As reported, disease-linked clones showed significant enrichment in matched ankylosing spondylitis synovial fluid. Earlier literature documents some of the motif variants in reactive arthritis synovial fluid and blood. A TCR beta motif of under ten highly homologous variants seemed to mark ankylosing spondylitis blood.

The ends lost 1 base at V and 7 bases at J; junction bases unmatched: 6. CDR1 is SGDLS, CDR2 YYNGEE, per germline. The CDR3 runs 15 residues. In this sample, this clonotype turned up many times. Its antigen is currently unknown. TCRdb itself ran the 5' RACE reads through MiXCR, one entry per CDR3 protein. The sample shows about 39,000 distinct CDR3 sequences, 3.5% to 4% of them seen only once. This clonotype was obtained from a female donor with ankylosing spondylitis or in good health (not recorded which). The rearrangement joins TRBV9 to TRBJ2-1; TRBD2 agrees at 9 bases. The sequenced material came from blood, either unsorted or a sorted T cell fraction (not recorded which). The CDR3 reads CASSVPAGGGNEQFF. In nucleotides, the CDR3 is TGTGCCAGCAGCGTACCAGCGGGGGGCGGTAATGAGCAGTTCTTC.